The 14 T cell receptor beta chains below come from one sample, sequenced in a study of CD8+CD57+ T cells in acquired aplastic anemia. Investigators profiled TCR beta VDJ and CDR3 from genomic DNA template. TCRdb reprocessed the reads with MiXCR, giving one entry per CDR3 protein. The sample has under 150,000 distinct CDR3 sequences, about two fifths seen once; the top ten hold about 2.6%. Before being chosen for sequencing, patients had shown CD8+CD57+ cell expansion by flow cytometry. The sample taken for sequencing was sorted CD4+, CD8+, or CD8+CD57+ T cells (not recorded which) from PBMCs. The receptors originated from a human donor with aplastic anemia.

Many counts were recorded for this clonotype. The chain carries TRBV7-9 and TRBJ1-1, with D unresolved. Germline V CDR1 and CDR2: SEHNR, FQNEAQ (reference sequence). Trimming took 0 bases from V and 5 from J, leaving 7 bases between them. The CDR3 sequence is 13 residues long. The CDR3 loop reads CASSLAGRTEAFF. The CDR3, as DNA: TGTGCCAGCAGCTTAGCGGGGAGAACTGAAGCTTTCTTT.

This clonotype was observed at least ten times. The V call is TRBV25-1, the J call TRBJ1-4, with D possibly being TRBD1 (5 bases). The V gene's germline CDR1 is MGHDK and CDR2 SYGVNS. The CDR3 covers 17 residues. With 5 bases removed from V and 8 bases from J, the gap between germline ends came to 24 bases. CDR3 DNA: TGTGCCAGCAGTCCCGGGTTTGGGGGGGGGGTTTTGGAAAAACTGTTTTTT. Amino acids: CASSPGFGGGVLEKLFF.

For this clonotype: This sequence may be a read error, since a much larger clone differs from it by one base. The V call is TRBV10-3, the J call TRBJ1-2; the D is unclear. Trimming took off 5 bases at V and 4 bases at J, with 14 bases between the two ends. The CDR3 runs 14 residues. Germline assignment: CDR1 ENHRY and CDR2 SYGVKD. CDR3 nucleotides: TGTGCCATCAGTTACCCACAGAATATCTATGGCTACACCTTC. Translated: CAISYPQNIYGYTF.

This chain uses TRBV2 with TRBJ2-7, with TRBD1 matching 9 bases. The CDR3 is 14 residues long. The germline gives CDR1 SNHLY, CDR2 FYNNEI. The V segment lost 8 bases and the J segment 7 bases; nucleotides outside the gene matches: 12. CDR3 in DNA: TGTGCCAGCGGGCGGGACAGGGTGTTGTATGAGCAGTACGTC. This codes for CASGRDRVLYEQYV.

This chain links TRBV7-8 with TRBJ2-7, with TRBD1 matching over 7 bases. Unmatched junction bases numbered 9, after V lost 4 bases and J lost 3 bases. CDR1 and CDR2 (germline): SGHVS, FQNEAQ. This CDR3 comprises 15 residues. The CDR3 region is CASSSPGQRVYEQYF. The CDR3 DNA reads TGTGCCAGCAGCTCCCCGGGACAGCGAGTCTACGAGCAGTACTTC.

The V call is TRBV2, the J call TRBJ1-1; D is uncertain. CDR1 is SNHLY and CDR2 is FYNNEI in the germline V gene. V was shortened by 6 bases and J by 0 bases, with 11 bases between the two germline ends. The CDR3 runs to 14 residues. The CDR3 reads CASSLTVMNTEAFF. CDR3 in DNA: TGTGCCAGCAGCTTAACAGTTATGAACACTGAAGCTTTCTTT.

With respect to this clonotype: Since no conserved phenylalanine or tryptophan closes the CDR3, a read error is the likely cause. This chain connects TRBV5-4 to TRBJ2-3; D perhaps matches TRBD1 (5 bases). The CDR3 spans 15 residues. V lost 0 bases, J lost 2 bases, and 10 bases lay in between. Germline V gene data show CDR1 as SGHNT and CDR2 as YYREEE (reference sequence). The CDR3 DNA sequence: TGTGCCAGCAGCTTGGCTCGACAGTTCACAGATACGCAGTATCTT. This sequence encodes CASSLARQFTDTQYL.

The sample holds many counts of this clonotype. This chain links TRBV14 with TRBJ1-6; possibly TRBD1 for D (5 bases). V was clipped by 4 bases and J by 4 bases, with 11 bases between them. The germline V gene has CDR1 SGHDN and CDR2 FVKESK. This CDR3 region has 15 residues. CDR3 sequence reads: CASSPGAGYNSPLHF. The CDR3 nucleotides read TGTGCCAGCAGCCCTGGGGCAGGGTATAATTCACCCCTCCACTTT.

This clonotype was seen only a few times. The chain links TRBV3-1 to TRBJ1-5; perhaps TRBD1 as D (5 bases). CDR1 is LGHDT and CDR2 is YNNKEL in the germline V gene (reference sequence). Trimming removed 4 bases from V and 3 bases from J, with 16 bases in between. This CDR3 contains 16 residues. The CDR3 nucleotides are TGTGCCAGCAGCCCTACTATGTCGGGGACCAATCAGCCCCAGCATTTT. It translates to CASSPTMSGTNQPQHF.

The gene calls are TRBV7-2 and TRBJ2-7; 7 bases are a match to TRBD1. The J segment lost 1 base and the V segment lost 2 bases, leaving 2 bases of the junction unmatched. Germline values: CDR1 SGHTA, CDR2 FQGNSA. The length of the CDR3 is 14 residues. CDR3 bases: TGTGCCAGCAGCTTATACAGGGGATCCTACGAGCAGTACTTC. It specifies CASSLYRGSYEQYF.

In this sample, this clonotype turned up many times. The chain carries TRBV7-9 and TRBJ2-5, with 10 nucleotides matching TRBD2. Germline CDR1 and CDR2: SEHNR and FQNEAQ (reference sequence). Trimming removed 1 base from V and 7 bases from J; junction bases left unmatched: 12. The CDR3 has 17 residues. CDR3 DNA: TGTGCCAGCAGCTTAGTAGGGCTAGCGGGGGAAATGAGGACCCAGTACTTC. This gives the protein CASSLVGLAGEMRTQYF.

The gene calls are TRBV19 and TRBJ1-2; a weak D match, TRBD1 (5 bases). Trimming left V 8 bases short and J 7 bases short, with 17 bases between. This CDR3 is 13 amino acids long. The germline V gene has CDR1 LNHDA and CDR2 SQIVND (reference sequence). The DNA of the CDR3 is TGTGCCAGTGAACGGGGCACTCGGATTGGCTACACCTTC. It specifies CASERGTRIGYTF.

The V gene is TRBV30, the J gene TRBJ1-3; the D gene is possibly TRBD1 (5 bases). Germline-derived CDR1 and CDR2 are GTSNPN and SVGIG (reference sequence). V lost 3 bases to trimming and J lost 4 bases, with 7 bases between them. CDR3 length: 12 residues. CDR3 DNA sequence: TGTGCCTGGAGCGAGGGGGGAAACACCATATATTTT. Its protein product is CAWSEGGNTIYF.

As for this clonotype: Because it lacks the conserved phenylalanine or tryptophan at the end, this CDR3 is likely a read error. The rearrangement links TRBV15 to TRBJ2-7, with D possibly being TRBD1 (6 bases). Germline values: CDR1 LNHNV, CDR2 YYDKDF (reference sequence). The CDR3 totals 13 residues. V was pared by 0 bases and J by 6 bases, with 9 bases between. CDR3 in amino acids: CATSRDRTAEQYL. The CDR3 DNA sequence: TGTGCCACCAGCAGAGATAGGACAGCCGAGCAGTACCTC.